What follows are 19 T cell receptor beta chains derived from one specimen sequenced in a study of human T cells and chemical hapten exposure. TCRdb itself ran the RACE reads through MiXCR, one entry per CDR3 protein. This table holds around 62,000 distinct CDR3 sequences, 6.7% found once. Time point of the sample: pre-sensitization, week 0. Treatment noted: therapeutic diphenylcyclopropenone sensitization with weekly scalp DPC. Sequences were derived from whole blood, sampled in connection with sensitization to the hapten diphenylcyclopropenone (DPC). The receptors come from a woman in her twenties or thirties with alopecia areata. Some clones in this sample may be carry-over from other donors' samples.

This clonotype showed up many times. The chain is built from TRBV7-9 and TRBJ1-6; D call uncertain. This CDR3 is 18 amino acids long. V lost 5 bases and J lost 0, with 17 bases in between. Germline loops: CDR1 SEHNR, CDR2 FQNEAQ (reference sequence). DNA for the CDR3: TGTGCCAGCAGCGGGTTGACTTCATCGGACTCCTATAATTCACCCCTCCACTTT. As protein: CASSGLTSSDSYNSPLHF.

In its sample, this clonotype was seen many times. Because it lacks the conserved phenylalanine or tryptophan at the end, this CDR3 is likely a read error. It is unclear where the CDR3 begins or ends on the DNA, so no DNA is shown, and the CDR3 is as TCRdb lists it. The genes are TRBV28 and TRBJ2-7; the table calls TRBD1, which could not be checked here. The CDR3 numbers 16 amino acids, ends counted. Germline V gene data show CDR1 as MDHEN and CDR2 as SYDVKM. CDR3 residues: CASSLWAGTGGGRFSI.

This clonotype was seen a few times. CDR3 coding DNA: TGTGCCAGCACTTCCCTCCAGGGCAACACCATATATTTT. Translating it yields CASTSLQGNTIYF. This chain joins TRBV6-5 and TRBJ1-3, with D perhaps matching TRBD1 (5 bases). This CDR3 comprises 13 residues. CDR1 and CDR2 from the germline V gene are MNHEY and SVGAGI. V gave up 7 bases and J gave up 7 bases, with 14 bases separating them.

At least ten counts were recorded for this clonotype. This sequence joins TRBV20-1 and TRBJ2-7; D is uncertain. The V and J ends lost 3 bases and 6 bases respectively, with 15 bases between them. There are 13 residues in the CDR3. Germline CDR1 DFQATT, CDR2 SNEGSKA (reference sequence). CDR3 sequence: CSARVRLDGEQYF. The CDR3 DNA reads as TGCAGTGCTAGGGTAAGGCTTGACGGCGAGCAGTACTTC.

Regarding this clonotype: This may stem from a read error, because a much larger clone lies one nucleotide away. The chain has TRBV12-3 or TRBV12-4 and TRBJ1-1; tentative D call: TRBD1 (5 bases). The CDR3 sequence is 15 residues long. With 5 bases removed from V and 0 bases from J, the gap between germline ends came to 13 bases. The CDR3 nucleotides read TGTGCCAGCAGTCTCGAGAGGGGACTGAACACTGAAGCTTTCTTT. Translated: CASSLERGLNTEAFF.

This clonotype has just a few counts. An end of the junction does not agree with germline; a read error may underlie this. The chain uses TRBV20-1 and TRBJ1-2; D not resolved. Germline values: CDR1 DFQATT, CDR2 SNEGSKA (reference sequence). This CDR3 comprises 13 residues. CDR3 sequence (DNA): TGCAGTGCTAGAGATATCAGCCCCTATGGCGACACCTTC. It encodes CSARDISPYGDTF.

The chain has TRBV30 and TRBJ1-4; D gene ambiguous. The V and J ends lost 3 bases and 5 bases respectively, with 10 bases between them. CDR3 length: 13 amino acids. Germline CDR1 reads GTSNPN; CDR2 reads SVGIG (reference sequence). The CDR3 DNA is TGTGCCTGGAGGGGCGCGGGGAATGAAAAACTGTTTTTT. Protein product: CAWRGAGNEKLFF.

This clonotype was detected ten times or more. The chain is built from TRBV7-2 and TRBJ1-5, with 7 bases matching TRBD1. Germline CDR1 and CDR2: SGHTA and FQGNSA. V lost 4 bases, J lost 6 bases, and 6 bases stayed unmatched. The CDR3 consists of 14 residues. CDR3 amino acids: CASSSQGTGQPQHF. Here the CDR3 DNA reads TGTGCCAGCAGCTCACAGGGGACGGGTCAGCCCCAGCATTTT.

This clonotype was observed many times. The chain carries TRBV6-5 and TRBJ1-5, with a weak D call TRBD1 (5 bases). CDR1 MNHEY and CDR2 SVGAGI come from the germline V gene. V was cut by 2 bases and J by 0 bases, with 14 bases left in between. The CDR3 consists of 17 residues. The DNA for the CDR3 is TGTGCCAGCAGTTACCGATACCGGGACGTTAGCAATCAGCCCCAGCATTTT. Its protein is CASSYRYRDVSNQPQHF.

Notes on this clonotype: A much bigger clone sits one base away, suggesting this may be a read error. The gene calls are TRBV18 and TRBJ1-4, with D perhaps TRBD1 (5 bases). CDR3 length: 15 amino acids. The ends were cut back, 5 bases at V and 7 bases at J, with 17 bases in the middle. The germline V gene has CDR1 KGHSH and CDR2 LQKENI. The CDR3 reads CASSSGRDSGEKLFF. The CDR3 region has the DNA TGTGCCAGCTCATCAGGCAGGGATTCAGGTGAAAAACTGTTTTTT. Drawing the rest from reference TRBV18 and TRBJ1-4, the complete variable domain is NAGVMQNPRHLVRRRGQEARLRCSPMKGHSHVYWYRQLPEEGLKFMVYLQKENIIDESGMPKERFSAEFPKEGPSILRIQQVVRGDSAAYFCASSSGRDSGEKLFFGSGTQLSVL.

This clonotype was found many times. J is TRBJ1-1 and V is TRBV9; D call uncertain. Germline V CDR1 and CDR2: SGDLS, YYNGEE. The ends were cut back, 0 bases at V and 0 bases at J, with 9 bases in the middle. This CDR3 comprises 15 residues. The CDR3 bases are TGTGCCAGCAGCGTAGACCCGGAAATGAACACTGAAGCTTTCTTT. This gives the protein CASSVDPEMNTEAFF.

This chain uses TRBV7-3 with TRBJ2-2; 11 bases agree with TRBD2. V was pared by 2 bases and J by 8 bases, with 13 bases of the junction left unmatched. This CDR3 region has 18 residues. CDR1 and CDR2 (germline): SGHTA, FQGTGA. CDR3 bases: TGTGCCAGCAGCTTATCCCCTAGCGGGGGGAGTAAGGAAGGGGAGCTGTTTTTT. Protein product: CASSLSPSGGSKEGELFF.

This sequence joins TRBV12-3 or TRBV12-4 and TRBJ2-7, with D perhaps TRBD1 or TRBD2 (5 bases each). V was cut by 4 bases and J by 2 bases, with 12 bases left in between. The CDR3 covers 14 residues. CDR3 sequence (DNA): TGTGCCAGCAGTTCCTTGGGGGTTCCCTACGAGCAGTACTTC. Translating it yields CASSSLGVPYEQYF.

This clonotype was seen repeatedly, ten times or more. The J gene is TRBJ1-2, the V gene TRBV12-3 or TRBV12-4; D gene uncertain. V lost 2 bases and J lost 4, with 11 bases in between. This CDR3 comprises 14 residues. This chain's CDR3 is CASSLRVGSYGYTF. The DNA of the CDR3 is TGTGCCAGCAGTTTAAGGGTCGGATCCTATGGCTACACCTTC.

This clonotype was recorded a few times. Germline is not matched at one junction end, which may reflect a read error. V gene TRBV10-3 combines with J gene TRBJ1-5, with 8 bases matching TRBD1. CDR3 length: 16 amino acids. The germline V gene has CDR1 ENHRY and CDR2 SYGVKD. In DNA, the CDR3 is TGTGCCACCAGTAACAGGGGGTGGACCGACAATCAGCCCCAGCATTTT. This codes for CATSNRGWTDNQPQHF.

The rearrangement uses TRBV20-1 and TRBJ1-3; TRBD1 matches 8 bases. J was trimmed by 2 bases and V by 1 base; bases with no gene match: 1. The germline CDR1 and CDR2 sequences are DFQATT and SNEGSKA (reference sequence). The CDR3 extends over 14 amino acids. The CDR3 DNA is TGCAGTGCTAGAGGGACAGGGCCTGGAAACACCATATATTTT. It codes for CSARGTGPGNTIYF.

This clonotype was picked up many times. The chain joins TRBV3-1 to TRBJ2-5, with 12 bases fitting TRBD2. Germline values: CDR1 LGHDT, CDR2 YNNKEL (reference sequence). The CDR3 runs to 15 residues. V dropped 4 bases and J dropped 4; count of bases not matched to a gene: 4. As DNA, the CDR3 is TGTGCCAGCAGCCTGTCGACTAGCGGGGGAGAGACCCAGTACTTC. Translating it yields CASSLSTSGGETQYF.

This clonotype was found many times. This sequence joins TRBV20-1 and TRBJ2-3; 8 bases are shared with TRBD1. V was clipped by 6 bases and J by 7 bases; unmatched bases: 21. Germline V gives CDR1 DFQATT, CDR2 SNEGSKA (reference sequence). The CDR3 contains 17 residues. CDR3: CSATSRQGTFSLYTQYF. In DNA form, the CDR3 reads TGCAGTGCAACCTCCCGACAGGGGACTTTTTCTCTCTATACGCAGTATTTT.

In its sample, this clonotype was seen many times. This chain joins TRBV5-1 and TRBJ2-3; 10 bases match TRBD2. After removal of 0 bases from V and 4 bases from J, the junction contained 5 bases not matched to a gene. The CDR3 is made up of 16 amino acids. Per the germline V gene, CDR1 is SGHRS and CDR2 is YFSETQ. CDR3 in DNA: TGCGCCAGCAGCTTGGTTCTAGCGGGGGACGCAGATACGCAGTATTTT. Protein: CASSLVLAGDADTQYF.